This entry features one T cell receptor beta chain sequence. Its target is unknown. From germline, CDR1 is SGHTA and CDR2 FQGNSA. This CDR3 comprises 15 residues. V lost 1 base, J lost 2 bases, and 9 bases lay in between. The source of the sample is a study of post-analysis software for immune sequencing data. Study summary: The cohort encompassed relapsing-remitting, secondary progressive and progressive-relapsing multiple sclerosis disease courses.

Study-wide results and caveats: Roughly 5 TRBV segments, including TRBV5-6, TRBV5-1 and TRBV20-1, were more frequent in patients than controls. The F measure placed samples prepared in the same batch into strongly shared clusters. Patients with multiple sclerosis recorded significantly lower normalized Chao1 diversity than controls, the study found.

The authors incorporated unique molecular identifiers into the TCR beta cDNA libraries. The T cell input of roughly 0.9 to 10 million gave 400,000 to 500,000 cDNA molecules. TCRdb fed the PCR reads into MiXCR, producing one record per CDR3 protein. The sample has some 800,000 distinct CDR3 sequences; approximately 44% are singletons. Sequenced: blood. This sequence was found in a girl under 18 with multiple sclerosis. This rearrangement joins TRBV7-2 to TRBJ2-1, with a weak D call TRBD2 (6 bases). For the CDR3, the DNA is TGTGCCAGCAGCTTAGGACGGGGGACCTACAATGAGCAGTTCTTC. Its translation: CASSLGRGTYNEQFF.